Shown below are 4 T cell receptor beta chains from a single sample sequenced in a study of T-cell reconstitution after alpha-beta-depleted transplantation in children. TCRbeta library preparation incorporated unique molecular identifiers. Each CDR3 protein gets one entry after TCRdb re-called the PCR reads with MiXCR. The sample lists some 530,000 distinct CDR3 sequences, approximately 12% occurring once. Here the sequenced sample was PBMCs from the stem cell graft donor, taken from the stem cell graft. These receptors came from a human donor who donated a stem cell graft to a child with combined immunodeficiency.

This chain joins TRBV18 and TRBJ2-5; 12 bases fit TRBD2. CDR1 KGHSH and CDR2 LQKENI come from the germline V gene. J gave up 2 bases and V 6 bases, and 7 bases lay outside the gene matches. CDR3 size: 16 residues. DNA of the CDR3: TGTGCCAGCTCTGGACTAGCGGGAAGAGGTCAAGAGACCCAGTACTTC. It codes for CASSGLAGRGQETQYF.

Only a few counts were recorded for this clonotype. As DNA, the CDR3 is TGTGCCAGCTCACCCCGCTTCCCAGCGGGGGAAGAGACCCAGTACTTC. Translating it yields CASSPRFPAGEETQYF. The chain recombines TRBV18 with TRBJ2-5, with TRBD2 matching over 8 bases. With V trimmed by 3 bases and J by 3 bases, 9 bases remained unmatched. Looked up from germline, CDR1 is KGHSH and CDR2 is LQKENI. CDR3 length: 16 residues.

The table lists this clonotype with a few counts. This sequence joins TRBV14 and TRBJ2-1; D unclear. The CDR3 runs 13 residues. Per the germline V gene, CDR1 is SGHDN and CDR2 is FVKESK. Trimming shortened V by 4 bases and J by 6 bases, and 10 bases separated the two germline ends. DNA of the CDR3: TGTGCCAGCAGCCGGATTCCGGGCAATGAGCAGTTCTTC. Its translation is CASSRIPGNEQFF.

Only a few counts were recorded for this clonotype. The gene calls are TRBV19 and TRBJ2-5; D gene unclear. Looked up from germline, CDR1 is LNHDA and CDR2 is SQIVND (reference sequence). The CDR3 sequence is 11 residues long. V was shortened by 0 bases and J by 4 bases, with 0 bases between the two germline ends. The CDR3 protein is CASSIEETQYF. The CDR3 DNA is TGTGCCAGTAGTATAGAAGAGACCCAGTACTTC. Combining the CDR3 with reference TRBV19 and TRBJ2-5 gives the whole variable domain DGGITQSPKYLFRKEGQNVTLSCEQNLNHDAMYWYRQDPGQGLRLIYYSQIVNDFQKGDIAEGYSVSREKKESFPLTVTSAQKNPTAFYLCASSIEETQYFGPGTRLLVL.